The 3 T cell receptor beta chains in this list originate from one sample, sequenced in a study of T-cell reconstitution after alpha-beta-depleted transplantation in children. Unique molecular identifiers were incorporated when the TCRbeta library was constructed. One entry per CDR3 protein, called by TCRdb with MiXCR from the PCR reads. The sample lists a few hundred thousand distinct CDR3 sequences, 13% seen once, with about 2% in the top ten. The sample was PBMCs, mostly from graft donor cells, taken 360 days after TCRalphabeta/CD19-depleted stem cell transplant. These receptors all stem from a male patient between 5 and 17 years old who had a stem cell transplant for acute myeloid leukemia, so the T cells may come from the graft donor.

The chain recombines TRBV6-2 or TRBV6-3 with TRBJ2-1, with D possibly being TRBD1 (7 bases). Looked up from germline, CDR1 is MNHEY and CDR2 is SVGEGT. Trimming pared 7 bases from V and 2 bases from J, leaving 18 bases between. The CDR3 is 16 residues long. The CDR3 spells CASTSPGDRPYNEQFF. CDR3 coding DNA: TGTGCCAGCACCTCTCCGGGGGACAGACCCTACAATGAGCAGTTCTTC.

The chain combines TRBV6-2 or TRBV6-3 with TRBJ1-5; D call uncertain. The V end was cut by 4 bases, the J end by 3 bases, with 19 bases between. The CDR3 runs to 17 residues. The germline CDR1 and CDR2 sequences are MNHEY and SVGEGT. Here the CDR3 reads CASSLPRTSVFNQPQHF. The CDR3 DNA reads as TGTGCCAGCAGTTTACCCCGAACGTCGGTCTTCAATCAGCCCCAGCATTTT.

This clonotype was recorded many times. Here the CDR3 reads CSVAGTYNEQFF. CDR3 DNA: TGCAGCGTTGCCGGGACTTACAATGAGCAGTTCTTC. This chain links TRBV29-1 with TRBJ2-1, with D possibly being TRBD2 (6 bases). The ends were cut back, 4 bases at V and 4 bases at J, with 8 bases in the middle. Germline CDR1 SQVTM, CDR2 ANQGSEA. This CDR3 has 12 amino acids.